These T cell receptor beta chains were read from a single sample in a study of identical twins. TCRdb reanalysed the 5' RACE reads using MiXCR and keeps one entry per CDR3 protein. The sample lists about 240,000 distinct CDR3 sequences; about 10% were seen once. Sequenced: memory T cells sorted from blood. The origin of the receptors is a man in his fifties or sixties in good health. Each CDR3 is given with its conserved first and last residue. A D gene is named only where the DNA matches it firmly. Only part of the rows carry a size: once, few, many, or a class if the clone is expanded.

V gene	J gene	D gene	clone size	CDR3 protein	CDR3 DNA
TRBV15	TRBJ2-7	.	many	CATSGNSGDYEQYF	TGTGCCACCAGCGGGAATTCGGGGGACTACGAGCAGTACTTC
TRBV5-1	TRBJ1-5	.	.	CASSLDLGALPQHF	TGCGCCAGCAGCTTGGATCTTGGGGCCCTGCCCCAGCATTTT
TRBV28	TRBJ1-1	.	few	CASSPFLVGNTEAFF	TGTGCCAGCAGTCCCTTCCTTGTTGGGAACACTGAAGCTTTCTTT
TRBV12-3/TRBV12-4	TRBJ2-7	TRBD1	.	CASSSLYPGQGAGEQYF	TGTGCCAGCAGTTCTCTCTATCCTGGACAGGGGGCGGGCGAGCAGTACTTC
TRBV6-6	TRBJ2-1	.	many	CASSYRGMDEQFF	TGTGCCAGCAGTTACCGGGGAATGGATGAGCAGTTCTTC
TRBV19	TRBJ2-3	.	.	CASSMSGLGDTQYF	TGTGCCAGTAGTATGTCGGGGTTAGGAGATACGCAGTATTTT
TRBV4-3	TRBJ2-5	.	many	CASSQVLQETQYF	TGCGCCAGCAGCCAAGTCCTCCAAGAGACCCAGTACTTC
TRBV7-9	TRBJ2-2	TRBD1	.	CASSYWTGNTGELFF	TGTGCCAGCAGCTACTGGACAGGGAACACCGGGGAGCTGTTTTTT
TRBV7-2	TRBJ1-1	.	many	CASSLDGMEAFF	TGTGCCAGCAGCTTAGACGGGATGGAAGCTTTCTTT
TRBV18	TRBJ2-1	TRBD1	many	CASSPTQQGPHEQFF	TGTGCCAGCTCACCAACCCAACAGGGGCCCCATGAGCAGTTCTTC
TRBV29-1	TRBJ1-2	.	.	CSTQEESYGYTF	TGCAGCACACAAGAGGAAAGCTATGGCTACACCTTC
TRBV6-5	TRBJ2-6	TRBD1	many	CASSYSRTGAGANVLTF	TGTGCCAGCAGTTATTCCCGGACAGGCGCTGGGGCCAACGTCCTGACTTTC
TRBV27	TRBJ1-1	TRBD1	.	CASSLETGLTEAFF	TGTGCCAGCAGTTTGGAGACAGGGTTGACTGAAGCTTTCTTT
TRBV7-2	TRBJ2-7	.	few	CASSLGYGASYEQYF	TGTGCCAGCAGCTTAGGTTACGGGGCGAGCTACGAGCAGTACTTC
TRBV2	TRBJ1-1	.	many	CASSETQAFF	TGTGCCAGCAGTGAAACCCAAGCTTTCTTT
TRBV30	TRBJ1-1	.	many	CAWRGHLNTEAFF	TGTGCCTGGAGAGGACACCTGAACACTGAAGCTTTCTTT
TRBV12-3/TRBV12-4	TRBJ2-2	.	many	CASLGTSTGELFF	TGTGCCAGCCTGGGAACCTCCACCGGGGAGCTGTTTTTT
TRBV18	TRBJ2-7	.	.	CATARQAISYEQYF	TGTGCCACCGCCCGTCAGGCCATCTCCTACGAGCAGTACTTC
TRBV2	TRBJ2-1	.	few	CASSRMGGSNEQFF	TGTGCCAGCAGTCGTATGGGGGGATCGAATGAGCAGTTCTTC
TRBV9	TRBJ1-1	.	many	CASSVDWGSGNTEAFF	TGTGCCAGCAGCGTAGATTGGGGGAGTGGGAACACTGAAGCTTTCTTT
TRBV15	TRBJ1-6	.	many	CATSRDMISPLHF	TGTGCCACCAGCAGAGATATGATTTCACCCCTCCACTTT
TRBV6-2/TRBV6-3	TRBJ2-1	TRBD2	many	CASSIWSGRVYNEQFF	TGTGCCAGCAGTATCTGGAGCGGGAGGGTATACAATGAGCAGTTCTTC
TRBV29-1	TRBJ2-7	TRBD2	many	CSVGFGSGFYEQYF	TGCAGCGTTGGCTTTGGTAGCGGGTTCTACGAGCAGTACTTC
TRBV6-1	TRBJ2-5	.	many	CASRVTNQETQYF	TGTGCCAGCAGGGTAACGAACCAAGAGACCCAGTACTTC
TRBV29-1	TRBJ2-1	.	.	CSVDGGRDSYNEQFF	TGCAGCGTTGATGGGGGGCGAGACAGCTACAATGAGCAGTTCTTC
TRBV12-3/TRBV12-4	TRBJ2-1	TRBD2	many	CASSAPSGSSYNEQFF	TGTGCCAGCAGTGCCCCTAGCGGGAGCTCCTACAATGAGCAGTTCTTC
TRBV28	TRBJ2-3	.	few	CASSFHGVADTQYF	TGTGCCAGCAGTTTTCACGGGGTGGCAGATACGCAGTATTTT
TRBV7-9	TRBJ2-7	.	.	CASSSGTHEQYF	TGTGCCAGCAGCTCCGGGACCCACGAGCAGTACTTC
TRBV12-3/TRBV12-4	TRBJ1-2	.	many	CASSSFGTLGYTF	TGTGCCAGCAGCTCCTTCGGGACACTTGGCTACACCTTC
TRBV15	TRBJ2-7	.	.	CATSRGRLLSYEQYF	TGTGCCACCAGCAGAGGGCGGCTCTTATCCTACGAGCAGTACTTC
TRBV6-2/TRBV6-3	TRBJ1-2	.	many	CASREKGLGGYTF	TGTGCCAGCAGGGAAAAGGGACTCGGTGGCTACACCTTC
TRBV3-1	TRBJ2-1	.	few	CASAPLLGSYNEQFF	TGTGCCAGCGCCCCCTTACTGGGCTCCTACAATGAGCAGTTCTTC
TRBV20-1	TRBJ2-1	TRBD1	many	CSARDPNSRTGGNEQFF	TGCAGTGCTAGAGACCCAAACTCCCGGACAGGGGGCAATGAGCAGTTCTTC
TRBV5-6	TRBJ2-2	TRBD1	many	CASSLGQVNTGELFF	TGTGCCAGCAGCCTAGGACAGGTGAACACCGGGGAGCTGTTTTTT
TRBV18	TRBJ1-6	TRBD1	.	CASSPSRGLDSPLHF	TGTGCCAGCTCACCTTCAAGGGGGCTGGATTCACCCCTCCACTTT
TRBV3-1	TRBJ2-7	.	few	CASSQGQGRSEQYF	TGTGCCAGCAGCCAAGGTCAGGGGCGAAGCGAGCAGTACTTC
TRBV20-1	TRBJ2-1	TRBD2	.	CSARLAGDNEQFF	TGCAGTGCTAGACTAGCGGGGGACAATGAGCAGTTCTTC
TRBV29-1	TRBJ2-1	.	many	CSVDAGQSYYNEQFF	TGCAGCGTTGACGCGGGACAGAGCTATTACAATGAGCAGTTCTTC
TRBV7-2	TRBJ2-3	TRBD2	many	CASSLSLAGRHTQYF	TGTGCCAGCAGCTTATCACTAGCGGGCCGTCATACGCAGTATTTT
TRBV24-1	TRBJ2-3	TRBD2	.	CATSDSLAGGTDTQYF	TGTGCCACCAGTGATTCACTAGCGGGAGGTACAGATACGCAGTATTTT
TRBV7-9	TRBJ1-1	.	.	CASSLAGSKTEAFF	TGTGCCAGCAGCTTAGCTGGCAGTAAAACTGAAGCTTTCTTT
TRBV4-3	TRBJ2-3	.	few	CASSSAADTQYF	TGCGCCAGCAGCTCCGCGGCAGATACGCAGTATTTT
TRBV21-1	TRBJ2-6	.	.	CASSKEGGAYSGANVLTF	TGTGCCAGCAGCAAAGAAGGCGGAGCGTACTCTGGGGCCAACGTCCTGACTTTC
TRBV27	TRBJ1-2	.	many	CASSLSGGRSGYTF	TGTGCCAGCAGTTTATCTGGGGGGCGGAGTGGCTACACCTTC
TRBV3-1	TRBJ1-6	TRBD1	.	CASKSGGWNSPLHF	TGTGCCAGCAAATCAGGGGGCTGGAATTCACCCCTCCACTTT
TRBV9	TRBJ2-7	TRBD2	.	CASSVGTSGTYEQYF	TGTGCCAGCAGCGTAGGGACTAGCGGGACCTACGAGCAGTACTTC
TRBV27	TRBJ2-1	TRBD2	.	CASSGTSAYNEQFF	TGTGCCAGCTCCGGGACTAGCGCCTACAATGAGCAGTTCTTC